This T cell receptor (beta chain) derives from a study of blood T cell repertoires in COVID-19 (TCRdb year 2020). A note on the overall study: Collaborator samples came from the United States, Italy and Spain and covered acute and convalescent phases of COVID-19. Nearly every sample came with metadata listing a de-identified subject ID, COVID-19 status, age in years and sex. The material from the prospective study consisted of cDNA or gDNA derived from T cells, B-cell-depleted T cells, or PBMCs. The repertoires were made available in a free public database intended to serve as a resource for research on the immune response to SARS-CoV-2. Where available, HLA class I and class II types were taken from metadata supplied by the sample provider and were not determined by assay-based typing. The dataset comprised deeply sampled blood TCRbeta repertoires from subjects exposed to, actively infected with, or recovered from COVID-19. The samples were drawn from two sources: the first 160 participants of the ongoing ImmuneRACE study, and 950 to 1,500 subjects contributed by 6 global collaborators.

Participants in the prospective study were enrolled through a virtual design, were aged about 18 to 89 years, and lived in under 25 United States geographic areas. In the prospective study, participants were assigned to cohorts based on the clinical history participants reported in a screening survey and a study questionnaire. Mobile phlebotomists in the prospective study collected whole blood, serum and a nasopharyngeal or oropharyngeal swab from every participant. Prospective study participants could optionally give additional blood draws and questionnaires over an approximately 2-month period. Before DNA extraction, prospective study blood samples were shipped either frozen or at room temperature. TCRbeta CDR3 regions were amplified from genomic DNA by means of the immunoSEQ Assay, a bias-controlled multiplex PCR. On the study's bioinformatics: The number of nucleated cells in each sample was estimated by amplification of reference gene primers within the assay. Sequence reads were collapsed and filtered to measure the absolute abundance of every unique TCRbeta CDR3 rearrangement. For each sample, productive Simpson clonality was calculated by taking the square root of Simpson's diversity index across productive rearrangements. TCRdb took over this immuneACCESS table, retaining in-frame rearrangements with V and J assigned. Such tables are incomplete; in checked studies, under half of the missing clones stem from an unresolved V gene, and the remainder is unexplained. Clonal size and the V and J genes are those of that table, whereas D and trimming came from the DNA. In this sample the table shows 250,000 or so clones, about nine tenths of which occur a single time. In total, the top ten clones hold 2% to 3% of the sample.

The paper's findings and limits, for the study overall: The quantity of clinical and demographic metadata differed by source and by participant and was supplied without curation.

Concerning this clone: Its antigen remains undetermined. Base-call qualities are not available, and no considerably larger clone is one nucleotide away.

The specimen sequenced was PBMCs or T cells enriched from blood (not recorded which). This sequence originates from a woman aged 25 to 45 with acute COVID-19.

For the CDR3, the sequence is CASRGGPSTDTQYF. The DNA sequence follows: TGTGCCAGCAGGGGAGGCCCTAGCACAGATACGCAGTATTTT. The chain couples TRBV6-5 to TRBJ2-3; possibly the D gene is TRBD2, per 6 matching bases. The trim is 6 bases for V and 0 bases for J, with a gap of 10 bases between the germline ends. The CDR3 covers 14 residues, taking in both the cysteine and the phenylalanine. The kept DNA is CDR3 alone, 42 bases in frame from the first base. Taken from the germline V gene, the CDR1 and CDR2 loops are MNHEY and SVGAGI.